This T cell receptor (beta chain) is from a study of high-grade serous ovarian cancer treatment subgroups. Looking at the study overall: On average, roughly 14,000 reads and 7,000 to 8,500 unique TCR beta rearrangements were obtained per sample.

Study-level findings and limits: Different patients shared almost no repertoire; same-patient tumors shared about 0.11 to 0.79. TCR relatedness rose with neoantigen level and trended with mutation load.

This clone appeared once. Its specificity is unknown. Other DNA sequences from this sample encode an identical CDR3 as well. Method: immunoSEQ multiplex PCR; TCRdb's copy keeps in-frame clones and lacks some. This sample carries under 15,000 clones, roughly 88% of them seen once, and the ten largest clones take under 3.5%. There are 14 residues in the CDR3. J was trimmed by 8 bases and V by 8 bases; bases with no gene match: 15. Germline CDR1 and CDR2: SNHLY and FYNNEI. Tumor samples were obtained before definitive surgery or chemotherapy. The V call is TRBV2, the J call TRBJ2-7, with TRBD1 matching 7 bases. The sample was tumor tissue. This clonotype was obtained from a human donor with high-grade serous ovarian cancer. The CDR3 nucleotides read TGTGCCAGCGATAAGCTACAGGGGCGAAGGCAGCAGTACTTC. Its translation: CASDKLQGRRQQYF.